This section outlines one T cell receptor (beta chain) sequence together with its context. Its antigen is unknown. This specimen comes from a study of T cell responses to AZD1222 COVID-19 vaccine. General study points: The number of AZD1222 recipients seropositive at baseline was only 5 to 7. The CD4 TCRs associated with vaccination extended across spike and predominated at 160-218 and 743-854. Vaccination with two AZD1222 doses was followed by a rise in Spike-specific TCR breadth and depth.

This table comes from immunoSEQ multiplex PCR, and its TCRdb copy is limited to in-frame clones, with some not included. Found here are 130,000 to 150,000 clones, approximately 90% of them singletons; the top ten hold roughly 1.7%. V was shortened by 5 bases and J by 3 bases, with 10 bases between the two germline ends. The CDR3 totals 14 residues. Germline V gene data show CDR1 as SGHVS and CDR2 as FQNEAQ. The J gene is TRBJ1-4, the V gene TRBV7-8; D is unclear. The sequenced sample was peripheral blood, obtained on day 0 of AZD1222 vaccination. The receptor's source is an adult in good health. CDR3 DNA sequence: TGTGCCAGCAGCCGGGGTTTGGCTAATGAAAAACTGTTTTTT. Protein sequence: CASSRGLANEKLFF.